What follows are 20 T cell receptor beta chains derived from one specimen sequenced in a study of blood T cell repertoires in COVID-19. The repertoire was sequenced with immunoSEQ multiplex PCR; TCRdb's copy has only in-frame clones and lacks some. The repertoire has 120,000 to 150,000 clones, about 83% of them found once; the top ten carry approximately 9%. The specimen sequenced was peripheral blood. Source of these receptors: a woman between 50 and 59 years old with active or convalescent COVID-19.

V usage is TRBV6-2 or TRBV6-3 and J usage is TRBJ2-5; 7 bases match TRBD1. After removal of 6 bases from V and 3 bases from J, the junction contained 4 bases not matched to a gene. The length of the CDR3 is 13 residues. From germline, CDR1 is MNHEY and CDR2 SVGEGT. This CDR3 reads CASSQTGEETQYF. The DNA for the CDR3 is TGTGCCAGCAGCCAAACAGGGGAAGAGACCCAGTACTTC.

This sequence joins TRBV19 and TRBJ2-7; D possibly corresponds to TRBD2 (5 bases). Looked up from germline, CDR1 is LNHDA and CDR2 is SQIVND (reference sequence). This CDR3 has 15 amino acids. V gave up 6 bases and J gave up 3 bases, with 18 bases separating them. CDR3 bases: TGTGCCAGTAGACGGACTGCCGATATACTCTACGAGCAGTACTTC. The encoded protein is CASRRTADILYEQYF.

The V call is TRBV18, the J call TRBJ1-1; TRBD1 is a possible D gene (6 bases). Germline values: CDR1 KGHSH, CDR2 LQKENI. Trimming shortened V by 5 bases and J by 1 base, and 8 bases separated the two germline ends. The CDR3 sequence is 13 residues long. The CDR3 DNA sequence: TGTGCCAGCTCAGAGGGACAGAACACTGAAGCTTTCTTT. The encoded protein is CASSEGQNTEAFF.

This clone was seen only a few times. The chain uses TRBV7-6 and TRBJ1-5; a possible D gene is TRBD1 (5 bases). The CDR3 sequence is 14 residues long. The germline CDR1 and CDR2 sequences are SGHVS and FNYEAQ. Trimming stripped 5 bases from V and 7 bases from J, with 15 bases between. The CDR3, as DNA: TGTGCCAGCAGCGAGGGCGGGGCGGGACAGCCCCAGCATTTT. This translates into CASSEGGAGQPQHF. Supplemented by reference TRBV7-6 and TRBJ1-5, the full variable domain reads GAGVSQSPRYKVTKRGQDVALRCDPISGHVSLYWYRQALGQGPEFLTYFNYEAQQDKSGLPNDRFSAERPEGSISTLTIQRTEQRDSAMYRCASSEGGAGQPQHFGDGTRLSIL.

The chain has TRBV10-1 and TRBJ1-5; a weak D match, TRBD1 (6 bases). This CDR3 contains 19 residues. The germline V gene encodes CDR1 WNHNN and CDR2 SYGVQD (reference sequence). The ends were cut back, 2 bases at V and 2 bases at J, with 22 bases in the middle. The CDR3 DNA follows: TGCGCCAGCAGTGAGATAGCAGGGGAGCAGAGAGAGCGCAATCAGCCCCAGCATTTT. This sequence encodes CASSEIAGEQRERNQPQHF.

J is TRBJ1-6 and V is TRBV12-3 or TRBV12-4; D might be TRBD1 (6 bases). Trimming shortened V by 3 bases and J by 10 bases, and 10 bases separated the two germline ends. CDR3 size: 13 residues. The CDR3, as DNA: TGTGCCAGCAGTTTCGGGACACCCTCACCCCTCCACTTT. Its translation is CASSFGTPSPLHF.

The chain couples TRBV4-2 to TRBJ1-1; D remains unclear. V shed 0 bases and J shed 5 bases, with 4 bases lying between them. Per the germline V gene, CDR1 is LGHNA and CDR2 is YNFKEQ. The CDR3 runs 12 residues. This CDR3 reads CASSQEYTEAFF. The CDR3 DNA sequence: TGTGCCAGCAGCCAAGAGTATACTGAAGCTTTCTTT.

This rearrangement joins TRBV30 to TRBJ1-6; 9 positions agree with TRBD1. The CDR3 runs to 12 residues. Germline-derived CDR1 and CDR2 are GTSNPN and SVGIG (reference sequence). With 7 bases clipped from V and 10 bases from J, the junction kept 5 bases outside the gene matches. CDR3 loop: CAYAGTGSPLHF. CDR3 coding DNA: TGTGCCTATGCCGGGACAGGGTCACCCCTCCACTTT.

DNA of the CDR3: TGTGCCAGCAGCCAAGGAAGCGGGCTATACAATGAGCAGTTCTTC. Its protein is CASSQGSGLYNEQFF. V gene TRBV4-2 combines with J gene TRBJ2-1; D may be TRBD2 (6 bases). CDR1 is LGHNA, CDR2 YNFKEQ, per germline. The length of the CDR3 is 15 residues. Deletions cut 1 base from V and 4 bases from J, with 11 bases between.

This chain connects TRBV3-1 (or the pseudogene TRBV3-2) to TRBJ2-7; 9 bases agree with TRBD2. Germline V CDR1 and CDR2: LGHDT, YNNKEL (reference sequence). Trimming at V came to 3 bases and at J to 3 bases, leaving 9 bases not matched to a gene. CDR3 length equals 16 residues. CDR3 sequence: CASSQAGTSRNYEQYF. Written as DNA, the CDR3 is TGTGCCAGCAGCCAGGCTGGGACTAGCCGTAACTACGAGCAGTACTTC.

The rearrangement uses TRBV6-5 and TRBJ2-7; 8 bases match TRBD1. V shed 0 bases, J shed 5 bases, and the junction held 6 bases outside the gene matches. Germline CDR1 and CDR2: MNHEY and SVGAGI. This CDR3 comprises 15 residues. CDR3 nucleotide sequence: TGTGCCAGCAGTTACTCGTGGACAGGGTCAAACGAGCAGTACTTC. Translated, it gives CASSYSWTGSNEQYF.

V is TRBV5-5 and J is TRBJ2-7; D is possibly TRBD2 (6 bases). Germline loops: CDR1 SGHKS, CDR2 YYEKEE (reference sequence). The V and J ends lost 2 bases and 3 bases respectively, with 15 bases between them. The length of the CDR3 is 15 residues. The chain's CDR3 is CASSLGGTTYYEQYF. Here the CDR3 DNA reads TGTGCCAGCAGCTTAGGAGGGACGACTTACTACGAGCAGTACTTC.

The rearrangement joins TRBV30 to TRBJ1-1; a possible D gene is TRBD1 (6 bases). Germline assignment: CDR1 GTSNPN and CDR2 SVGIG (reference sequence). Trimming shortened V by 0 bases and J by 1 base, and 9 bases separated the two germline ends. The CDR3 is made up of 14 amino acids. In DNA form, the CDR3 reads TGTGCCTGGAGTGTGGACAGTGCGAACACTGAAGCTTTCTTT. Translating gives CAWSVDSANTEAFF.

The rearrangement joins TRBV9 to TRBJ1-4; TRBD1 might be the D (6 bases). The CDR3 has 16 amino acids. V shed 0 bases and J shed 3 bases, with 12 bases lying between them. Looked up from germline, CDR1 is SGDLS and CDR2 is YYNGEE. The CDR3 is CASSVGIDRSNEKLFF. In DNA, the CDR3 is TGTGCCAGCAGCGTAGGGATCGACAGGTCTAATGAAAAACTGTTTTTT. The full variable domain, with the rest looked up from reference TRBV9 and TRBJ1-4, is DSGVTQTPKHLITATGQRVTLRCSPRSGDLSVYWYQQSLDQGLQFLIQYYNGEERAKGNILERFSAQQFPDLHSELNLSSLELGDSALYFCASSVGIDRSNEKLFFGSGTQLSVL.

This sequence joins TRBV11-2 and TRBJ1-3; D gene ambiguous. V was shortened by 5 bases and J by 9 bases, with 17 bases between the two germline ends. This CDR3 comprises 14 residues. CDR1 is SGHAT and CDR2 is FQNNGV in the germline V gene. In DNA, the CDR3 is TGTGCCAGCAGCCTAACCGACGGAGGCATCACCATATATTTT. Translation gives CASSLTDGGITIYF.

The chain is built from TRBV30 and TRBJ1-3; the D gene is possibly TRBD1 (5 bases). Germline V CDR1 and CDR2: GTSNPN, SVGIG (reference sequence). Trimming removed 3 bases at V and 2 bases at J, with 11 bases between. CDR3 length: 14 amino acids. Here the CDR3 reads CAWRNKTAGNTIYF. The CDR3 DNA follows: TGTGCCTGGAGAAACAAGACAGCTGGAAACACCATATATTTT.

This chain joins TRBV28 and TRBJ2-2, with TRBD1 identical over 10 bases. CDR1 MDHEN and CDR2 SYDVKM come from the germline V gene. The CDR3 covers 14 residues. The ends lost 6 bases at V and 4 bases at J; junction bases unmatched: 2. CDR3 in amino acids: CASSRDRGTGELFF. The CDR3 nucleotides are TGTGCCAGCAGCCGGGACAGGGGCACCGGGGAGCTGTTTTTT.

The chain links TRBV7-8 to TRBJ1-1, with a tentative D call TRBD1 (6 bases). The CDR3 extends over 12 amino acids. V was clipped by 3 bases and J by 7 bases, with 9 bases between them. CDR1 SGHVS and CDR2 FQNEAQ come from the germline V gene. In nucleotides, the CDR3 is TGTGCCAGCAGCTTTGTAGGGGGTGAAGCTTTCTTT. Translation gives CASSFVGGEAFF.

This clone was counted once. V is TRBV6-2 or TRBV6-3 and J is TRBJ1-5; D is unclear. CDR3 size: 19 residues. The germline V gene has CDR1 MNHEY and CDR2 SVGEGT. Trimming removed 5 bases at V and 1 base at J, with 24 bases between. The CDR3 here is CASSPVKFLSGLSNQPQHF. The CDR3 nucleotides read TGTGCCAGCAGTCCCGTAAAGTTTCTCTCGGGGTTAAGCAATCAGCCCCAGCATTTT.

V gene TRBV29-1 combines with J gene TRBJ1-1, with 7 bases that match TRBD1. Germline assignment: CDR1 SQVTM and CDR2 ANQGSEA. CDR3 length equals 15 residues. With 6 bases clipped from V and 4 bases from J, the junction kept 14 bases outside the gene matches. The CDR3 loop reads CSVRVLAGGATEAFF. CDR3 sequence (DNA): TGCAGCGTCCGAGTCCTAGCAGGGGGAGCCACTGAAGCTTTCTTT.